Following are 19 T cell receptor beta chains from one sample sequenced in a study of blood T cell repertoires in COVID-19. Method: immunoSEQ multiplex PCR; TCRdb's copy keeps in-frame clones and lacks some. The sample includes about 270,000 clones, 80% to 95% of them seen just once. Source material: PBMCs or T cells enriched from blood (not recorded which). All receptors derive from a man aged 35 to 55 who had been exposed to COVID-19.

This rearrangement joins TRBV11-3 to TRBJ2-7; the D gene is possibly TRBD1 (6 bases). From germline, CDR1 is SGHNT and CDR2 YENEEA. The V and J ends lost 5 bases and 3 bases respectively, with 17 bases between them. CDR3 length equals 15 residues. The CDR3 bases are TGTGCCAGCAGCATAACAGGGAACCCTTTCTACGAGCAGTACTTC. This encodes CASSITGNPFYEQYF.

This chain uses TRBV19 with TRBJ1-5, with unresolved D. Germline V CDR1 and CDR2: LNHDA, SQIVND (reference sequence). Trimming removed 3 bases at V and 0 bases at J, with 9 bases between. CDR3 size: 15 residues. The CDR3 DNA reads TGTGCCAGTAGTATCCTTAGCGGTAGCAATCAGCCCCAGCATTTT. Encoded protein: CASSILSGSNQPQHF.

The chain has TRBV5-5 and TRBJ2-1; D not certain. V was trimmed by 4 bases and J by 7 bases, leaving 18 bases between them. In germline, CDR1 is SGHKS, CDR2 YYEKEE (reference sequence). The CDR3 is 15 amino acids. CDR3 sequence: CASSLDSRRSNEQFF. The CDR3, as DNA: TGTGCCAGCAGCCTCGACTCCAGAAGGTCTAATGAGCAGTTCTTC.

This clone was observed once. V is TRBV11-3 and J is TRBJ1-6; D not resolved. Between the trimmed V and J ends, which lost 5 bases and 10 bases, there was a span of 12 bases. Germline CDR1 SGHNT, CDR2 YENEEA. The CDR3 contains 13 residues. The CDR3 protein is CASSTNRESPLHF. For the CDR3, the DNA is TGTGCCAGCAGCACAAATCGGGAGTCACCCCTCCACTTT.

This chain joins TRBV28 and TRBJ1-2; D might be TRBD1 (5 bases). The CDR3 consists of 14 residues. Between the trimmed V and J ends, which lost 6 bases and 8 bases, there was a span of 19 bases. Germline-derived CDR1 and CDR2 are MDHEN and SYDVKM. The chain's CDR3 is CASSRQFYVGGYTF. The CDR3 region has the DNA TGTGCCAGCAGCAGACAGTTCTATGTCGGGGGCTACACCTTC.

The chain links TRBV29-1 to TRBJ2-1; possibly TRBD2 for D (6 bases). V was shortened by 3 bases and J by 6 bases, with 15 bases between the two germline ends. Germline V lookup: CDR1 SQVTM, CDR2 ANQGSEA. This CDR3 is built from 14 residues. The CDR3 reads CSVEVAARPNEQFF. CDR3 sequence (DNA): TGCAGCGTTGAGGTAGCGGCCAGGCCCAATGAGCAGTTCTTC.

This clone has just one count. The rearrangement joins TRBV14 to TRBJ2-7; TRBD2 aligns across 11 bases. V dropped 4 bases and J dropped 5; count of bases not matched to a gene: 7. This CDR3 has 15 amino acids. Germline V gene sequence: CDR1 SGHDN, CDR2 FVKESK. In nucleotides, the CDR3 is TGTGCCAGCAGCCCCCTACTAGCGGGAGTTGACGAGCAGTACTTC. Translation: CASSPLLAGVDEQYF.

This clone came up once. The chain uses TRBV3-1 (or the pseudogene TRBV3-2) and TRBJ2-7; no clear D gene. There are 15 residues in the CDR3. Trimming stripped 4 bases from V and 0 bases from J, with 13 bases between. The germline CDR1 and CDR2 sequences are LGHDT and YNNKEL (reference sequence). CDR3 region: CASSRASSRSYEQYF. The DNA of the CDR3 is TGTGCCAGCAGCCGGGCGTCGAGTCGCTCCTACGAGCAGTACTTC.

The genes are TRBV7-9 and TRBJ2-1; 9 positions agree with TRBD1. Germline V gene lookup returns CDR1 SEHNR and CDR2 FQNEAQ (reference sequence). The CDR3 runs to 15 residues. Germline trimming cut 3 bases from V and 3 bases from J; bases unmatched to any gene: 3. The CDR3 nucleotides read TGTGCCAGCAGCTTGGGACAGGGAATCTACAATGAGCAGTTCTTC. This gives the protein CASSLGQGIYNEQFF.

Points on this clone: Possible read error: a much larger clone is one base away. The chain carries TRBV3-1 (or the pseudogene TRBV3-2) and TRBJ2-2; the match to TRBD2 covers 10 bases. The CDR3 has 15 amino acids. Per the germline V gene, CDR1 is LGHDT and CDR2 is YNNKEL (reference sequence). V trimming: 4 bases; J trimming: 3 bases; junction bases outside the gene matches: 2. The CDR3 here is CASSPGTSDTGELFF. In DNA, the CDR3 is TGTGCCAGCAGCCCAGGGACTAGCGACACCGGGGAGCTGTTTTTT.

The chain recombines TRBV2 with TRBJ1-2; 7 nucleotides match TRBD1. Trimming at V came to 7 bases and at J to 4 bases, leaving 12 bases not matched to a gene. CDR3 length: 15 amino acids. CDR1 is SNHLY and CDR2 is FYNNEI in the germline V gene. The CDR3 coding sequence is TGTGCCAGCACCAAGAACAGGGGAAGTAGCTATGGCTACACCTTC. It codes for CASTKNRGSSYGYTF.

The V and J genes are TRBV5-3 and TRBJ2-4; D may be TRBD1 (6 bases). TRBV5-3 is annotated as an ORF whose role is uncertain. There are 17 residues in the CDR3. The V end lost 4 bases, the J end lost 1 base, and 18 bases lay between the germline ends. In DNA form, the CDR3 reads TGTGCCAGAAGCACCAGGGGCCGCAGGTTTGCCAAAAACATTCAGTACTTC. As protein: CARSTRGRRFAKNIQYF.

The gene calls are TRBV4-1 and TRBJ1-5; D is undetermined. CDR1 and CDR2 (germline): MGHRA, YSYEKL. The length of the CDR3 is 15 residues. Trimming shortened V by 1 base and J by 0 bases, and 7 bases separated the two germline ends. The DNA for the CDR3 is TGCGCCAGCAGCCAAGTAGAGGGTAGCAATCAGCCCCAGCATTTT. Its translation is CASSQVEGSNQPQHF.

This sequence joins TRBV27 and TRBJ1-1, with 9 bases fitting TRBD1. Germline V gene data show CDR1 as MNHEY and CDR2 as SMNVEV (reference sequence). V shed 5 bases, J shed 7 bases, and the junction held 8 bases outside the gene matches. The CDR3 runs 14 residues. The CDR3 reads CASSILQGAGEAFF. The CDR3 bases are TGTGCCAGCAGTATTTTACAGGGGGCCGGTGAAGCTTTCTTT.

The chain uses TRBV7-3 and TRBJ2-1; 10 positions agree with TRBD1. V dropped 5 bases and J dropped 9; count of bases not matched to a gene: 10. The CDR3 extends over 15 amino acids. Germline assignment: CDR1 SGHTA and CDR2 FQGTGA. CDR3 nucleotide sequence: TGTGCCAGCAGCAACCCGGGACAGGGGAGGAGTGAGCAGTTCTTC. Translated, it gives CASSNPGQGRSEQFF.

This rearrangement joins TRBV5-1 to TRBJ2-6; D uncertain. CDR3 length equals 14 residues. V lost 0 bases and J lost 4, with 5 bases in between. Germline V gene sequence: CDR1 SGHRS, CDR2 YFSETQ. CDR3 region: CASSLVSGANVLTF. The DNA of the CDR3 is TGCGCCAGCAGCTTGGTAAGCGGGGCCAACGTCCTGACTTTC.

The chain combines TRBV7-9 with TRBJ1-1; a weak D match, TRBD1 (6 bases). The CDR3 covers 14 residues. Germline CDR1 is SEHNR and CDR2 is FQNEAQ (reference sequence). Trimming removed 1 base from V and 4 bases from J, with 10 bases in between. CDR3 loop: CASSLGGHGTEAFF. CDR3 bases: TGTGCCAGCAGCTTAGGGGGGCACGGCACTGAAGCTTTCTTT.

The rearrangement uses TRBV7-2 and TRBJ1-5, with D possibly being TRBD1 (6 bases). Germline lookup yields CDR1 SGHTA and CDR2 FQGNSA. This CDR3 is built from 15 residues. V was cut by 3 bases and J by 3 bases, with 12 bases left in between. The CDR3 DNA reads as TGTGCCAGCAGCTTTGACAGGACAGACAATCAGCCCCAGCATTTT. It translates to CASSFDRTDNQPQHF.

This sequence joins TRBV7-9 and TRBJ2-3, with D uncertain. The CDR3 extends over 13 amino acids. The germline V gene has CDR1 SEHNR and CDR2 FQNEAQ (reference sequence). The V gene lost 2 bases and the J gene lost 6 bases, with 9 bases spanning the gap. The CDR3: CASSLSIEDTQYF. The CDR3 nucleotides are TGTGCCAGCAGCTTAAGTATAGAGGATACGCAGTATTTT.